This TCR beta chain derives from a study of T-cell reconstitution after alpha-beta-depleted transplantation in children. Study-level results: After one year, T-cell counts and TCRbeta diversity mostly came from new T cells. At day 60, the high TCRbeta diversity found in some patients originated from recipient T cells and thymic progenitors that had survived. Alpha-beta T cells about two months after transplant reportedly derived from several hundred expanded graft clones.

In this sample, this clonotype turned up many times. As yet, its antigen is unknown. As it was prepared, the TCRbeta library received unique molecular identifiers. Each CDR3 protein is one row after TCRdb ran MiXCR on the PCR reads. The table has fewer than 550,000 distinct CDR3 sequences, under 20% seen once. V lost 6 bases and J 5 bases, leaving 26 bases between the germline ends. The CDR3 sequence is 19 residues long. Germline V CDR1 and CDR2: SNHLY, FYNNEI. This clonotype originated in a boy in the first two years of life who had a stem cell transplant for Wiskott-Aldrich syndrome, so the T cells may come from the graft donor. The chain carries TRBV2 and TRBJ2-6; D gene ambiguous. Sequenced here: PBMCs, mostly from graft donor cells, sampled 360 days after TCRalphabeta/CD19-depleted stem cell transplant. The chain's CDR3 is CASSKTSTRVAFRANVLTF. For the CDR3, the DNA is TGTGCCAGCAGCAAAACCTCTACCCGGGTTGCATTTAGGGCCAACGTCCTGACTTTC.